This T cell receptor beta chain emerged from a study of T cell clonality in common variable immunodeficiency. Study-level results: Shared TCRbeta clones were fewer between CVID subjects than controls. In common variable immunodeficiency, TCR beta chains reportedly carried fewer deletions and N-nucleotide insertions.

Most patients and controls had Caucasian heritage. The method was immunoSEQ multiplex PCR; TCRdb's version includes in-frame clones alone and lacks a portion of them. The record shows some 52,000 clones for this sample, with no singletons present. The CDR3 spans 14 residues. The germline CDR1 and CDR2 sequences are GTSNPN and SVGIG (reference sequence). With regard to this clone: Its antigen is unidentified. With the read ending 3 residues before the CDR3 end, the germline J gene is used to fill in that end.

Specimen: peripheral blood mononuclear cells. This TCR was recovered from a person aged 18 to 69 in good health. The chain couples TRBV30 to TRBJ1-2, with 8 positions matching TRBD1. CDR3 protein: CAWTGGLRTDTYTF. The covered CDR3 bases are TGTGCCTGGACAGGGGGCCTTAGGACAGATACC.